Following are 3 T cell receptor beta chains from one sample sequenced in a study of CD8 T cells in Susac syndrome. Reverse transcription of roughly 0.5 to 1 ug RNA was carried out with random hexamers. TCRdb re-called the immunoSEQ multiplex PCR reads with MiXCR, one entry per CDR3 protein. Here the sample spans under 150,000 distinct CDR3 sequences, roughly 94% being singletons. The sequenced sample consisted of CD4+ T cells from PBMCs. The source is a human donor with Susac syndrome.

J is TRBJ2-1 and V is TRBV9, with 8 positions matching TRBD2. Germline V gene lookup returns CDR1 SGDLS and CDR2 YYNGEE. CDR3 size: 14 residues. J gave up 6 bases and V 0 bases, and 2 bases lay outside the gene matches. The CDR3 loop reads CASSVGGTSNEQFF. In nucleotides, the CDR3 is TGTGCCAGCAGCGTAGGAGGGACTAGCAATGAGCAGTTCTTC.

This clonotype showed up just once. J is TRBJ2-2 and V is TRBV29-1; 8 bases match TRBD1. V gave up 7 bases and J gave up 6 bases; unmatched junction bases: 7. Germline-derived CDR1 and CDR2 are SQVTM and ANQGSEA. The CDR3 contains 13 residues. Here the CDR3 DNA reads TGCAGCGCCGCGGACAGGGCCCCCGGGGAGCTGTTTTTT. Its translation is CSAADRAPGELFF.

This clonotype was seen a single time. The rearrangement links TRBV20-1 to TRBJ2-7, with 11 bases fitting TRBD2. The V gene end was trimmed by 0 bases and the J gene end by 6 bases; junction bases not matched to a gene: 7. Germline lookup yields CDR1 DFQATT and CDR2 SNEGSKA (reference sequence). The CDR3 runs to 15 residues. CDR3 amino acids: CSARDPRTSGSEQYF. CDR3 coding DNA: TGCAGTGCTAGAGATCCCAGGACTAGCGGGTCCGAGCAGTACTTC.